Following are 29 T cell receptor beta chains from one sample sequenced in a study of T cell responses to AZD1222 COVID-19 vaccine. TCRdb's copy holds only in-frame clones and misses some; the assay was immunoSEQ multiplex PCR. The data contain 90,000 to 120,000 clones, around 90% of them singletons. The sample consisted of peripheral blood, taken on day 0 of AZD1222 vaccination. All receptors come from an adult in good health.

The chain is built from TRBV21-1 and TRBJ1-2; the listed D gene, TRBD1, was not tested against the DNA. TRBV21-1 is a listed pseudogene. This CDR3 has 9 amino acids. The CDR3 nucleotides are TGTGCCAGCAGCAAAGGACAGGTCTTC. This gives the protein CASSKGQVF.

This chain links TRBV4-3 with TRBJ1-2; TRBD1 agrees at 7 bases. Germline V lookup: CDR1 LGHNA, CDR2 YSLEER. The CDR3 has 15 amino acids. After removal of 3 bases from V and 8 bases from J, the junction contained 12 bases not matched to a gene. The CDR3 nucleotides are TGCGCCAGCAGCCACAAGATTAAGGGGGCCGGGGGCTACACCTTC. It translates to CASSHKIKGAGGYTF.

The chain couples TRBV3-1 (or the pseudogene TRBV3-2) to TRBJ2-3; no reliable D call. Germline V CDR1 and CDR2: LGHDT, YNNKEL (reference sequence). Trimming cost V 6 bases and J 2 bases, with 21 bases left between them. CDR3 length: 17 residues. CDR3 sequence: CASRPGVVPYFTDTQYF. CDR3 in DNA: TGTGCCAGCAGACCCGGTGTGGTCCCCTACTTCACAGATACGCAGTATTTT.

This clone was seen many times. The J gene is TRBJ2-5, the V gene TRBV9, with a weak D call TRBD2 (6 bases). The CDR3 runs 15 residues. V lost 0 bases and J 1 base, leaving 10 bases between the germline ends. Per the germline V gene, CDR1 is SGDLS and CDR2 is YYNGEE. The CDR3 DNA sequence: TGTGCCAGCAGCGTAGCGGGAGTAATCCAAGAGACCCAGTACTTC. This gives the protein CASSVAGVIQETQYF.

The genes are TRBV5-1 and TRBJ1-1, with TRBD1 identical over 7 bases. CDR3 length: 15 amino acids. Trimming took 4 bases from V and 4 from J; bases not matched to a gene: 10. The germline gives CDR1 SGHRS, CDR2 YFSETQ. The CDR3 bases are TGCGCCAGCAGCCCGGCAGTAGGGGGCCGCACTGAAGCTTTCTTT. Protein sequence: CASSPAVGGRTEAFF.

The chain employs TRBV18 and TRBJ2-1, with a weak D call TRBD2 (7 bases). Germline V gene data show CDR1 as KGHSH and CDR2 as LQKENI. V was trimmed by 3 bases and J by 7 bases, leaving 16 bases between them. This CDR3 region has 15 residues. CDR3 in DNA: TGTGCCAGCTCACCCTTAGGGGGGGTTTATAATGAGCAGTTCTTC. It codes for CASSPLGGVYNEQFF.

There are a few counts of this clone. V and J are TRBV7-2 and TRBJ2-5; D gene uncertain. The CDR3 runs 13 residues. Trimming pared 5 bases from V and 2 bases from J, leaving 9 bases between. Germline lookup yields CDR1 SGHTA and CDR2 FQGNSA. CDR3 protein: CASSAEIQETQYF. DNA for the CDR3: TGTGCCAGCAGCGCCGAGATACAAGAGACCCAGTACTTC.

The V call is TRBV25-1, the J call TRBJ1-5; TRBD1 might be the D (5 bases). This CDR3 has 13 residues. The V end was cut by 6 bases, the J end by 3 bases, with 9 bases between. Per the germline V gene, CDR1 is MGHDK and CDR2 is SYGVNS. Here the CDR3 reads CASSDRVNQPQHF. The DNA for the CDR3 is TGTGCCAGCAGCGACAGAGTCAATCAGCCCCAGCATTTT.

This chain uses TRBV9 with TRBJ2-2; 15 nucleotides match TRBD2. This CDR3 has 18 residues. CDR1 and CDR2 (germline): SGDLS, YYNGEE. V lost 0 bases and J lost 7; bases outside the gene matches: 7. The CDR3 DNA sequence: TGTGCCAGCAGCGTAGATGGACTAGCGGGGGGGCCCGGCGGGGAGCTGTTTTTT. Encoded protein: CASSVDGLAGGPGGELFF.

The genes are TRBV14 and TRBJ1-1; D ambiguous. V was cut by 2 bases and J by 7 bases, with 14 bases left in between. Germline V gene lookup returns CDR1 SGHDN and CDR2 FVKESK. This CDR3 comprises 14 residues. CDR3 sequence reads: CASSQLSGGNEAFF. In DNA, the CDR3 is TGTGCCAGCAGCCAATTGAGCGGAGGGAATGAAGCTTTCTTT.

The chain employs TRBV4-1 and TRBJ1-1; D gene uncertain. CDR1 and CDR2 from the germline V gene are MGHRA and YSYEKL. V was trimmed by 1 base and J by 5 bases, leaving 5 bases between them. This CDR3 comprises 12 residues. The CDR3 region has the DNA TGCGCCAGCAGCCAAGTTAATACTGAAGCTTTCTTT. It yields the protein CASSQVNTEAFF.

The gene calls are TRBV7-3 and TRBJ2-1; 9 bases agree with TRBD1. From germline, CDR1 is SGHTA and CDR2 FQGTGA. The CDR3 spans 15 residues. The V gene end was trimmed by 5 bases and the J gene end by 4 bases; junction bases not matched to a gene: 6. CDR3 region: CASSRQGGLYNEQFF. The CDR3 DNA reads TGTGCCAGCAGCCGACAGGGGGGGCTATACAATGAGCAGTTCTTC.

The CDR3 loop reads CASSPPSHTEAFF. In DNA, the CDR3 is TGTGCCAGCAGCCCCCCAAGCCACACTGAAGCTTTCTTT. V and J are TRBV6-5 and TRBJ1-1; D uncertain. Germline assignment: CDR1 MNHEY and CDR2 SVGAGI. This CDR3 has 13 amino acids. Deletions cut 6 bases from V and 3 bases from J, with 11 bases between.

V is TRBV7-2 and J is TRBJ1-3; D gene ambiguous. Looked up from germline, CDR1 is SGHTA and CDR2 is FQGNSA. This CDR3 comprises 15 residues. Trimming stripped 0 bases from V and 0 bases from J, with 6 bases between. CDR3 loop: CASSLARDSGNTIYF. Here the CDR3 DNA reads TGTGCCAGCAGCTTAGCGCGGGACTCTGGAAACACCATATATTTT.

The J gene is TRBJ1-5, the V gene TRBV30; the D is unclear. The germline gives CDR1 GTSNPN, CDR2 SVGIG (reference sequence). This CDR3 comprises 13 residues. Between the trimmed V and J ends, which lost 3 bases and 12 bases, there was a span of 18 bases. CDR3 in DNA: TGTGCCTGGAGCGCTTTGGCTTCGGGCCTCCAGCATTTT. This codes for CAWSALASGLQHF.

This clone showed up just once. For the CDR3, the DNA is TGTGCCAGTACCCCGGGACAGGTCAGACAGCCCCAGCATTTT. Protein product: CASTPGQVRQPQHF. The chain links TRBV19 to TRBJ1-5; TRBD1 matches 8 bases. Trimming took 7 bases from V and 7 from J; bases not matched to a gene: 9. This CDR3 is 14 amino acids long. Germline CDR1 and CDR2: LNHDA and SQIVND (reference sequence).

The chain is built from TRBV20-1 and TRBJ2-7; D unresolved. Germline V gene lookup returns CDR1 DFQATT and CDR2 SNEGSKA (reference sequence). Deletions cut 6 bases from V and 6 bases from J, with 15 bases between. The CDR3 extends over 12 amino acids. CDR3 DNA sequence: TGCAGTGCAAGTGGGGTAATCGGCGAGCAGTACTTC. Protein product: CSASGVIGEQYF.

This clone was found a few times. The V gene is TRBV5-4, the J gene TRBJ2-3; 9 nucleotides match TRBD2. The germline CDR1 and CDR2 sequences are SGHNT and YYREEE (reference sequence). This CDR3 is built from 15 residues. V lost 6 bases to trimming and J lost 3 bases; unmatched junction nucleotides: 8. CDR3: CASTKAGGKTDTQYF. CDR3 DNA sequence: TGTGCCAGCACCAAAGCGGGGGGAAAAACAGATACGCAGTATTTT.

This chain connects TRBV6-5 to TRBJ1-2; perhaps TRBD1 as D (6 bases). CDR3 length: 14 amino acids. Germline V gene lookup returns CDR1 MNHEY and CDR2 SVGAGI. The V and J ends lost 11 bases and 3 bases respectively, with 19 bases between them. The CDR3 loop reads CALGRTADDYGYTF. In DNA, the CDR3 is TGTGCCTTAGGAAGGACAGCCGACGACTATGGCTACACCTTC.

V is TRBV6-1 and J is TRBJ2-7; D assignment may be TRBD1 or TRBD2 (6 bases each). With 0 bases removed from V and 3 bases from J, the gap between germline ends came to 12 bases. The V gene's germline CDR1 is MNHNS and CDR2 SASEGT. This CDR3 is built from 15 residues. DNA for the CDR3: TGTGCCAGCAGTGAAGCAGGGGGGTCTGTCTACGAGCAGTACTTC. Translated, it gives CASSEAGGSVYEQYF.

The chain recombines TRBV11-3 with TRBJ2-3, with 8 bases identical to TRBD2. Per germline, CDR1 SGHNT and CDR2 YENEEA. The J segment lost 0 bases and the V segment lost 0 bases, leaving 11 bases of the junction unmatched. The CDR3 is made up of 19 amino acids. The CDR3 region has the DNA TGTGCCAGCAGCTTAGAAGGACTAGCCCCACTCACTAGCACAGATACGCAGTATTTT. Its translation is CASSLEGLAPLTSTDTQYF.

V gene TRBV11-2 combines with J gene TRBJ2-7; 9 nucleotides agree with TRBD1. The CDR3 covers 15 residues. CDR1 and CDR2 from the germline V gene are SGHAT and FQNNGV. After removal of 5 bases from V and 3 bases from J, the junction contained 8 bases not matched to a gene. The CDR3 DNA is TGTGCCAGCAGCACATTACCGGGACAGGGCTACGAGCAGTACTTC. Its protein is CASSTLPGQGYEQYF.

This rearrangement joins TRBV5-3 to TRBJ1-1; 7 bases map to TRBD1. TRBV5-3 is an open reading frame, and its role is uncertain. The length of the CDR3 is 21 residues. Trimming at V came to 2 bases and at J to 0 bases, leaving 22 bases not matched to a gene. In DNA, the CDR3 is TGTGCCAGAAGCTTCCACCAAGATGACAGGGCAGGTTGTGAGATGAACACTGAAGCTTTCTTT. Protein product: CARSFHQDDRAGCEMNTEAFF.

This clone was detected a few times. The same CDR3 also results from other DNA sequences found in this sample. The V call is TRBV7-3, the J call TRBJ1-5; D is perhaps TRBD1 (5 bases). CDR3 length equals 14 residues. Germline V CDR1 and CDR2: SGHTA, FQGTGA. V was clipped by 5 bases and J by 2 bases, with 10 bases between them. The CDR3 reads CASSPSGGNQPQHF. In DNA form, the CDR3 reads TGTGCCAGCAGCCCCTCGGGGGGCAATCAGCCCCAGCATTTT.

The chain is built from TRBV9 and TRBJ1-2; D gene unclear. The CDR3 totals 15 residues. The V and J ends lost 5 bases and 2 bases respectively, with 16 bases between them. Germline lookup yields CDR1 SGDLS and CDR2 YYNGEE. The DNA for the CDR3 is TGTGCCAGCAGTCAAGAGGGTGGTCGGAACTATGGCTACACCTTC. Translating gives CASSQEGGRNYGYTF.

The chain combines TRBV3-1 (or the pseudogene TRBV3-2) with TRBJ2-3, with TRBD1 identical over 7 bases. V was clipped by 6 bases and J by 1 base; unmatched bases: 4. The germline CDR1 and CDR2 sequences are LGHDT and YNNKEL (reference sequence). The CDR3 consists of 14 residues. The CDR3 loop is CASRPGTGTDTQYF. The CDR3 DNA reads TGTGCCAGCAGACCCGGGACAGGCACAGATACGCAGTATTTT.

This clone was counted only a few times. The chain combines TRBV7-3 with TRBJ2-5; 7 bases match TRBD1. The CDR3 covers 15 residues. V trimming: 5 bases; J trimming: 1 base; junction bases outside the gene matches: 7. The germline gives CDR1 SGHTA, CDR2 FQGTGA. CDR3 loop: CASSSQTGSQETQYF. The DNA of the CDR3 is TGTGCCAGCAGCAGTCAGACAGGGAGCCAAGAGACCCAGTACTTC.

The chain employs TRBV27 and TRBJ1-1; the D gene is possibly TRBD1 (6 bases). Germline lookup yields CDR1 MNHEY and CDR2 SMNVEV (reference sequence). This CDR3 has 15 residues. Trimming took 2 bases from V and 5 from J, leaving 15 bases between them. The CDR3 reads CASSLKGGTRTEAFF. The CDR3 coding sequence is TGTGCCAGCAGTTTAAAAGGGGGGACGAGGACTGAAGCTTTCTTT.

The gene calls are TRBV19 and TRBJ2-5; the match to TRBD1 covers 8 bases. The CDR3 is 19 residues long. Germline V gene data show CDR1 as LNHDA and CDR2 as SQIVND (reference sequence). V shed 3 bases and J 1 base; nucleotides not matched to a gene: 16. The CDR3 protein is CASSMRGPAAGGFQETQYF. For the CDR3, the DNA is TGTGCCAGTAGTATGAGGGGGCCCGCGGCAGGGGGCTTCCAAGAGACCCAGTACTTC.